These 31 T cell receptor beta chains originate from one sample sequenced in a study of T cell changes during pregnancy in multiple sclerosis. Clones were sequenced by immunoSEQ multiplex PCR, and TCRdb holds only the in-frame ones, with some missing. The sample yields tens of thousands of clones, roughly 90% seen once. Sequenced material: peripheral blood, taken after pregnancy. The receptor set was obtained from a female donor in good health, enrolled as a control in a pregnancy study.

The rearrangement uses TRBV30 and TRBJ1-5, with 7 positions matching TRBD1. CDR3 length: 14 residues. The V and J ends lost 1 base and 0 bases, in that order; junction bases with no gene match: 0. Germline V gene data show CDR1 as GTSNPN and CDR2 as SVGIG (reference sequence). The CDR3 here is CAWSGQGSNQPQHF. The DNA of the CDR3 is TGTGCCTGGAGTGGACAGGGTAGCAATCAGCCCCAGCATTTT.

The V gene is TRBV29-1, the J gene TRBJ1-2; the D is unclear. This CDR3 spans 11 amino acids. Germline values: CDR1 SQVTM, CDR2 ANQGSEA. The germline V and J ends were trimmed by 2 bases and 8 bases, with 9 bases remaining between them. The CDR3 DNA follows: TGCAGCGTTGAACGGAGTGGCGGCTACACCTTC. Its protein product is CSVERSGGYTF.

V is TRBV5-6 and J is TRBJ2-1; a weak D match, TRBD2 (6 bases). Germline V gives CDR1 SGHDT, CDR2 YYEEEE. The ends were cut back, 0 bases at V and 9 bases at J, with 13 bases in the middle. The CDR3 contains 14 residues. This CDR3 reads CASSLVRGGGEQFF. CDR3 DNA sequence: TGTGCCAGCAGCTTGGTGAGGGGAGGAGGTGAGCAGTTCTTC.

The rearrangement uses TRBV14 and TRBJ2-1, with TRBD2 as a possible D gene (5 bases). Trimming shortened V by 3 bases and J by 4 bases, and 13 bases separated the two germline ends. This CDR3 spans 15 amino acids. Germline CDR1 and CDR2: SGHDN and FVKESK. The chain's CDR3 is CASSQSAGRYNEQFF. The CDR3 DNA reads as TGTGCCAGCAGCCAGTCCGCGGGCAGATACAATGAGCAGTTCTTC.

The V call is TRBV19, the J call TRBJ2-7; 11 bases align to TRBD1. This CDR3 has 16 amino acids. V gave up 8 bases and J gave up 2 bases; unmatched junction bases: 11. Germline loops: CDR1 LNHDA, CDR2 SQIVND (reference sequence). The CDR3 nucleotides read TGTGCCAGTTCTAACCCCGGACAGGGGGCCCCCTACGAGCAGTACTTC. As protein: CASSNPGQGAPYEQYF.

V is TRBV9 and J is TRBJ2-5; 8 bases fit TRBD2. This CDR3 is 16 amino acids long. The germline V gene has CDR1 SGDLS and CDR2 YYNGEE. The ends lost 0 bases at V and 1 base at J; junction bases unmatched: 5. The CDR3 nucleotides read TGTGCCAGCAGCGTAGGTGCGGGAGGACCCCAAGAGACCCAGTACTTC. Its protein product is CASSVGAGGPQETQYF. Based on the CDR3 plus reference TRBV9 and TRBJ2-5, the full variable domain is DSGVTQTPKHLITATGQRVTLRCSPRSGDLSVYWYQQSLDQGLQFLIQYYNGEERAKGNILERFSAQQFPDLHSELNLSSLELGDSALYFCASSVGAGGPQETQYFGPGTRLLVL.

V and J are TRBV9 and TRBJ2-1; a weak D match, TRBD1 (5 bases). Trimming stripped 5 bases from V and 6 bases from J, with 12 bases between. Looked up from germline, CDR1 is SGDLS and CDR2 is YYNGEE. CDR3 size: 13 residues. CDR3 coding DNA: TGTGCCAGCAGGGACATTCCAGGCAATGAGCAGTTCTTC. Translated, it gives CASRDIPGNEQFF.

This chain connects TRBV5-4 to TRBJ2-4; no firm D call. In germline, CDR1 is SGHNT, CDR2 YYREEE (reference sequence). V lost 1 base and J 2 bases, leaving 13 bases between the germline ends. This CDR3 is 16 amino acids long. CDR3 protein: CASSLSSGLSKNIQYF. CDR3 nucleotides: TGTGCCAGCAGCTTGAGCTCGGGTCTATCCAAAAACATTCAGTACTTC.

The chain has TRBV27 and TRBJ1-5, with D possibly TRBD1 on 6 matching bases. The length of the CDR3 is 14 residues. Trimming left V 2 bases short and J 2 bases short, with 7 bases between. Germline-derived CDR1 and CDR2 are MNHEY and SMNVEV (reference sequence). CDR3 coding DNA: TGTGCCAGCAGTTTAGGGGGCGGCAATCAGCCCCAGCATTTT. Amino acid sequence: CASSLGGGNQPQHF.

This chain joins TRBV6-1 and TRBJ1-2; no clear D. CDR1 MNHNS and CDR2 SASEGT come from the germline V gene. V lost 9 bases, J lost 0 bases, and 11 bases lay in between. The CDR3 sequence is 13 residues long. CDR3 sequence (DNA): TGTGCCAGTCACTCCAACTCTAACTATGGCTACACCTTC. The encoded protein is CASHSNSNYGYTF.

The chain has TRBV7-3 and TRBJ1-5; 8 nucleotides match TRBD1. Germline lookup yields CDR1 SGHTA and CDR2 FQGTGA. Trimming took 5 bases from V and 6 from J; bases not matched to a gene: 12. This CDR3 spans 16 amino acids. In nucleotides, the CDR3 is TGTGCCAGCAGCCACCCTGGACAGGGAGGGATTCAGCCCCAGCATTTT. Translation gives CASSHPGQGGIQPQHF.

This clone was recorded once. The chain is built from TRBV30 and TRBJ2-1; tentatively, D is TRBD1 (5 bases). CDR3 length equals 14 residues. CDR1 is GTSNPN and CDR2 is SVGIG in the germline V gene (reference sequence). V gave up 4 bases and J gave up 9 bases, with 19 bases separating them. CDR3 in amino acids: CAWKPSGLKGEQFF. DNA of the CDR3: TGTGCCTGGAAACCTTCAGGGCTTAAGGGTGAGCAGTTCTTC.

The V and J genes are TRBV4-3 and TRBJ2-1, with TRBD2 identical over 9 bases. Germline assignment: CDR1 LGHNA and CDR2 YSLEER. The junction had 11 bases not matched to a gene; V was cut back by 0 bases and J by 8 bases. The CDR3 loop spans 17 amino acids. The CDR3 region is CASSQDFLAGSVHEQFF. The CDR3 DNA reads TGCGCCAGCAGCCAAGATTTCCTAGCGGGGTCGGTCCATGAGCAGTTCTTC.

This chain uses TRBV5-8 with TRBJ1-4; no definite D call. V was pared by 0 bases and J by 0 bases, with 6 bases between. The germline gives CDR1 SGHTS, CDR2 YDEGEE. This CDR3 is 15 amino acids long. CDR3: CASSLAGATNEKLFF. Here the CDR3 DNA reads TGTGCCAGCAGCTTGGCCGGGGCAACTAATGAAAAACTGTTTTTT.

The CDR3 DNA reads TGTGCCAGTACCGGGACACGGCGAGAGACCCAGTACTTC. This gives the protein CASTGTRRETQYF. The rearrangement links TRBV2 to TRBJ2-5, with a tentative D call TRBD1 (6 bases). The V end lost 9 bases, the J end lost 4 bases, and 15 bases lay between the germline ends. CDR3 size: 13 residues. Germline-derived CDR1 and CDR2 are SNHLY and FYNNEI. Combining the CDR3 with reference TRBV2 and TRBJ2-5 gives the whole variable domain EPEVTQTPSHQVTQMGQEVILRCVPISNHLYFYWYRQILGQKVEFLVSFYNNEISEKSEIFDDQFSVERPDGSNFTLKIRSTKLEDSAMYFCASTGTRRETQYFGPGTRLLVL.

The chain carries TRBV19 and TRBJ1-5, with 10 bases identical to TRBD1. The CDR3 sequence is 14 residues long. Germline V gene lookup returns CDR1 LNHDA and CDR2 SQIVND (reference sequence). With 10 bases clipped from V and 7 bases from J, the junction kept 10 bases outside the gene matches. CDR3 bases: TGTGCCACCGGGGACAGGGGAGGAGGACAGCCCCAGCATTTT. Amino acids: CATGDRGGGQPQHF.

CDR3 bases: TGTGCAAGCGGACAGGAGCCCACCGGGGAGCTGTTTTTT. Amino acid sequence: CASGQEPTGELFF. The V call is TRBV11-3, the J call TRBJ2-2; 7 bases are a match to TRBD1. This CDR3 region has 13 residues. Germline V lookup: CDR1 SGHNT, CDR2 YENEEA.

CDR3 nucleotide sequence: TGTGCCAGCAGCAACCGGGACAGGGGCCGTCAGCCCCAGCATTTT. Its protein product is CASSNRDRGRQPQHF. The chain is built from TRBV5-6 and TRBJ1-5; 10 positions match TRBD1. The CDR3 has 15 amino acids. Trimming cost V 4 bases and J 6 bases; bases outside gene matches: 7. Germline CDR1 reads SGHDT; CDR2 reads YYEEEE.

This chain uses TRBV19 with TRBJ1-5; TRBD1 matches at 7 bases. CDR1 and CDR2 from the germline V gene are LNHDA and SQIVND (reference sequence). The J segment lost 3 bases and the V segment lost 6 bases, leaving 8 bases of the junction unmatched. This CDR3 is built from 15 residues. The CDR3 nucleotides read TGTGCCAGTAGCCAGGGACAGTTATTCAATCAGCCCCAGCATTTT. Protein product: CASSQGQLFNQPQHF.

This rearrangement joins TRBV6-1 to TRBJ1-4; 7 bases line up with TRBD1. CDR1 and CDR2 (germline): MNHNS, SASEGT. Germline trimming cut 7 bases from V and 3 bases from J; bases unmatched to any gene: 5. This CDR3 spans 14 amino acids. CDR3 region: CASTPGQPNEKLFF. CDR3 coding DNA: TGTGCCAGCACTCCGGGACAGCCTAATGAAAAACTGTTTTTT.

The chain has TRBV25-1 and TRBJ1-6; possible D gene TRBD1, 5 bases. The V and J ends lost 3 bases and 12 bases respectively, with 15 bases between them. Germline-derived CDR1 and CDR2 are MGHDK and SYGVNS. This CDR3 region has 14 residues. The CDR3 here is CASSDLTGSEPLHF. The DNA of the CDR3 is TGTGCCAGCAGTGATCTTACAGGTTCAGAACCCCTCCACTTT.

This clone was seen once. This chain uses TRBV5-6 with TRBJ2-3, with 10 bases fitting TRBD2. V was clipped by 4 bases and J by 3 bases; unmatched bases: 8. Germline-derived CDR1 and CDR2 are SGHDT and YYEEEE. This CDR3 has 16 amino acids. The CDR3 protein is CASSPILTSGTDTQYF. In nucleotides, the CDR3 is TGTGCCAGCAGCCCCATCCTGACTAGCGGGACAGATACGCAGTATTTT.

The sample holds one count of this clone. J is TRBJ2-7 and V is TRBV18; possible D gene TRBD1, 6 bases. The V gene's germline CDR1 is KGHSH and CDR2 LQKENI. With 1 base removed from V and 4 bases from J, the gap between germline ends came to 11 bases. This CDR3 region has 14 residues. The CDR3: CASSPHRDGYEQYF. The CDR3 nucleotides are TGTGCCAGCTCACCACACAGGGATGGATACGAGCAGTACTTC. Using reference TRBV18 and TRBJ2-7 for the parts outside the CDR3, the full variable domain is NAGVMQNPRHLVRRRGQEARLRCSPMKGHSHVYWYRQLPEEGLKFMVYLQKENIIDESGMPKERFSAEFPKEGPSILRIQQVVRGDSAAYFCASSPHRDGYEQYFGPGTRLTVT.

CDR3 sequence: CASSQLAGGTDTQYF. The CDR3 region has the DNA TGTGCCAGCAGCCAGTTAGCGGGGGGTACAGATACGCAGTATTTT. V is TRBV14 and J is TRBJ2-3; TRBD2 matches 10 bases. The ends lost 3 bases at V and 3 bases at J; junction bases unmatched: 3. The CDR3 is 15 amino acids. Germline loops: CDR1 SGHDN, CDR2 FVKESK.

This clone appeared once. This rearrangement joins TRBV15 to TRBJ2-2, with TRBD1 identical over 7 bases. Germline CDR1 reads LNHNV; CDR2 reads YYDKDF (reference sequence). The junction had 3 bases not matched to a gene; V was cut back by 6 bases and J by 2 bases. The CDR3 contains 14 residues. The chain's CDR3 is CATSQGVNTGELFF. For the CDR3, the DNA is TGTGCCACCAGTCAGGGGGTTAACACCGGGGAGCTGTTTTTT.

The genes are TRBV19 and TRBJ1-1; D remains unclear. The CDR3 extends over 13 amino acids. Between the trimmed V and J ends, which lost 6 bases and 7 bases, there was a span of 15 bases. The germline V gene encodes CDR1 LNHDA and CDR2 SQIVND (reference sequence). In nucleotides, the CDR3 is TGTGCCAGTAGGGTCGGAGTTTCGGGTGAAGCTTTCTTT. Its protein product is CASRVGVSGEAFF.

This chain connects TRBV12-2 to TRBJ1-3; the table's D call, TRBD1, was not checked against the DNA. TRBV12-2 corresponds to a pseudogene. The CDR3 spans 14 residues. Here the CDR3 reads CASRCWTKGNTIYF. The CDR3 nucleotides are TGTGCAAGTCGCTGTTGGACAAAGGGAAACACCATATATTTT.

V gene TRBV9 combines with J gene TRBJ2-4; possible D gene TRBD2, 5 bases. V was clipped by 3 bases and J by 7 bases, with 5 bases between them. Germline values: CDR1 SGDLS, CDR2 YYNGEE. The CDR3 is 11 amino acids. Here the CDR3 reads CASSAGNIQYF. The CDR3 nucleotides read TGTGCCAGCAGCGCGGGGAACATTCAGTACTTC.

CDR3 DNA: TGTGCCAGCTCACACACTAGCGGGAGGGGATATGAGCAGTTCTTC. This translates into CASSHTSGRGYEQFF. The chain links TRBV18 to TRBJ2-1; 13 nucleotides agree with TRBD2. Germline V lookup: CDR1 KGHSH, CDR2 LQKENI. With 4 bases clipped from V and 8 bases from J, the junction kept 5 bases outside the gene matches. The CDR3 sequence is 15 residues long.

This chain links TRBV5-6 with TRBJ1-1; D perhaps matches TRBD1 (6 bases). This CDR3 has 15 residues. V lost 3 bases and J 1 base, leaving 13 bases between the germline ends. Germline lookup yields CDR1 SGHDT and CDR2 YYEEEE. In DNA form, the CDR3 reads TGTGCCAGCAGCTCACGACAGGAAGAGAACACTGAAGCTTTCTTT. This translates into CASSSRQEENTEAFF.

The rearrangement uses TRBV15 and TRBJ2-3; D gene uncertain. The length of the CDR3 is 17 residues. V gave up 0 bases and J gave up 0 bases, with 13 bases separating them. CDR1 is LNHNV, CDR2 YYDKDF, per germline (reference sequence). In DNA, the CDR3 is TGTGCCACCAGCAGAGATTTACTTAAGACTAGCACAGATACGCAGTATTTT. Its translation: CATSRDLLKTSTDTQYF.